The next 25 T cell receptor beta chains were all read from a single sample in a study of blood T cell repertoires in COVID-19. Assay: immunoSEQ multiplex PCR; the TCRdb copy retains only in-frame clones and omits some. The sample lists a few hundred thousand clones, roughly 87% occurring once. The sample consisted of peripheral blood. Receptors originate from a woman aged 40-49 years who had recovered from COVID-19.

The V call is TRBV19, the J call TRBJ2-2; 8 bases fit TRBD1. Per germline, CDR1 LNHDA and CDR2 SQIVND (reference sequence). V lost 5 bases and J lost 6; bases outside the gene matches: 8. The CDR3 sequence is 15 residues long. The CDR3 nucleotides read TGTGCCAGTAGTCCCCAGGGGGCACGGGCCGGGGAGCTGTTTTTT. It translates to CASSPQGARAGELFF.

The chain carries TRBV12-3 or TRBV12-4 and TRBJ1-3; TRBD1 might be the D (6 bases). The CDR3 runs to 12 residues. Trimming left V 7 bases short and J 2 bases short, with 6 bases between. The CDR3 DNA sequence: TGTGCCAGCAACAGGGCTGGAAACACCATATATTTT. This gives the protein CASNRAGNTIYF.

The rearrangement links TRBV11-3 to TRBJ2-3; a weak D match, TRBD2 (5 bases). Trimming took 3 bases from V and 2 from J, leaving 18 bases between them. The CDR3 consists of 17 residues. Germline V gene sequence: CDR1 SGHNT, CDR2 YENEEA. CDR3 nucleotides: TGTGCCAGCAGCTTTCCAATTGGGAGTGGGGTCACAGATACGCAGTATTTT. The encoded protein is CASSFPIGSGVTDTQYF.

The CDR3 sequence: CASSQDSAQPQHF. The CDR3, as DNA: TGTGCCAGCAGCCAAGATAGCGCTCAGCCCCAGCATTTT. This sequence joins TRBV3-1 (or the pseudogene TRBV3-2) and TRBJ1-5, with no clear D. V lost 0 bases, J lost 6 bases, and 6 bases lay in between. The CDR3 spans 13 residues. The germline V gene encodes CDR1 LGHDT and CDR2 YNNKEL (reference sequence).

This clone was seen just once. The chain couples TRBV19 to TRBJ2-5; TRBD2 matches 11 bases. This CDR3 comprises 14 residues. Trimming took 4 bases from V and 5 from J; bases not matched to a gene: 3. Germline CDR1 is LNHDA and CDR2 is SQIVND (reference sequence). CDR3 bases: TGTGCCAGTAGTACGTCTAGCGGGGGGGAGACCCAGTACTTC. Its protein is CASSTSSGGETQYF.

The CDR3 DNA is TGTGCCAGCAGCCCGTGGAGGGGGGGAAATTCACCCCTCCACTTT. This gives the protein CASSPWRGGNSPLHF. The V gene is TRBV14, the J gene TRBJ1-6, with D perhaps TRBD1 (6 bases). The germline V gene encodes CDR1 SGHDN and CDR2 FVKESK. The V and J ends lost 4 bases and 7 bases respectively, with 14 bases between them. The CDR3 consists of 15 residues. Full variable domain (rest looked up from reference TRBV14 and TRBJ1-6): EAGVTQFPSHSVIEKGQTVTLRCDPISGHDNLYWYRRVMGKEIKFLLHFVKESKQDESGMPNNRFLAERTGGTYSTLKVQPAELEDSGVYFCASSPWRGGNSPLHFGNGTRLTVT.

The genes are TRBV19 and TRBJ1-2, with 7 bases aligning to TRBD1. The CDR3 runs 14 residues. Germline V gene lookup returns CDR1 LNHDA and CDR2 SQIVND (reference sequence). The junction had 8 bases not matched to a gene; V was cut back by 6 bases and J by 4 bases. CDR3 region: CASRPPGQPYGYTF. CDR3 in DNA: TGTGCCAGTAGACCCCCGGGACAGCCCTATGGCTACACCTTC.

V is TRBV5-1 and J is TRBJ2-1; 9 bases line up with TRBD2. The V and J ends lost 0 bases and 1 base, in that order; junction bases with no gene match: 14. The CDR3 runs to 20 residues. Germline V gene lookup returns CDR1 SGHRS and CDR2 YFSETQ. The chain's CDR3 is CASSLVGSGKSGRSYNEQFF. In DNA form, the CDR3 reads TGCGCCAGCAGCTTGGTTGGGTCCGGAAAAAGCGGGAGGTCCTACAATGAGCAGTTCTTC.

The chain employs TRBV4-1 and TRBJ2-2; possibly TRBD2 for D (6 bases). This CDR3 comprises 15 residues. Per germline, CDR1 MGHRA and CDR2 YSYEKL. Trimming removed 0 bases at V and 5 bases at J, with 10 bases between. The CDR3 nucleotides are TGCGCCAGCAGCCAAGAATGGCGGGGTACCGGGGAGCTGTTTTTT. This encodes CASSQEWRGTGELFF.

This clone appeared a single time. V and J are TRBV30 and TRBJ2-1; D ambiguous. V shed 2 bases and J shed 10 bases, with 9 bases lying between them. Per germline, CDR1 GTSNPN and CDR2 SVGIG (reference sequence). The CDR3 contains 11 residues. The CDR3: CAWSYSREQFF. CDR3 sequence (DNA): TGTGCCTGGAGTTACAGTCGGGAGCAGTTCTTC.

This chain joins TRBV5-1 and TRBJ1-6; TRBD1 agrees at 8 bases. CDR3 length: 16 residues. The germline CDR1 and CDR2 sequences are SGHRS and YFSETQ. The J segment lost 2 bases and the V segment lost 0 bases, leaving 1 base of the junction unmatched. This CDR3 is CASSLGTGPYNSPLHF. In DNA, the CDR3 is TGCGCCAGCAGCTTGGGGACAGGGCCCTATAATTCACCCCTCCACTTT.

This clone was seen just once. The gene calls are TRBV7-9 and TRBJ1-2; weak D call: TRBD1 (5 bases). CDR3 length equals 14 residues. The ends were cut back, 0 bases at V and 4 bases at J, with 9 bases in the middle. Germline CDR1 and CDR2: SEHNR and FQNEAQ (reference sequence). The CDR3 region has the DNA TGTGCCAGCAGCTTAGCTTCAGGGTCCTATGGCTACACCTTC. Translated: CASSLASGSYGYTF.

J is TRBJ2-1 and V is TRBV7-6; 11 bases map to TRBD2. This CDR3 comprises 16 residues. Trimming removed 2 bases from V and 7 bases from J; junction bases left unmatched: 7. CDR1 is SGHVS and CDR2 is FNYEAQ in the germline V gene. Written as DNA, the CDR3 is TGTGCCAGCAGCTTATTTAGCGGGGGGGTCCAGAATGAGCAGTTCTTC. Its translation: CASSLFSGGVQNEQFF.

This clone was seen just once. The CDR3 loop reads CASSLRSAGGYNEQFF. CDR3 DNA: TGTGCCAGCAGCTTAAGGTCAGCGGGAGGGTACAATGAGCAGTTCTTC. This rearrangement joins TRBV7-6 to TRBJ2-1, with 10 bases that match TRBD2. The germline V gene encodes CDR1 SGHVS and CDR2 FNYEAQ. Trimming cost V 2 bases and J 4 bases; bases outside gene matches: 5. The CDR3 contains 16 residues.

V and J are TRBV5-6 and TRBJ2-5; no clear D gene. Trimming cost V 4 bases and J 9 bases, with 25 bases left between them. Germline V gives CDR1 SGHDT, CDR2 YYEEEE. This CDR3 contains 16 residues. The DNA for the CDR3 is TGTGCCAGCAGCCCGGGTACCGGCCGCTCCCCTGTGGCCCAGTACTTC. This encodes CASSPGTGRSPVAQYF.

This chain connects TRBV11-3 to TRBJ2-5; 7 nucleotides match TRBD1. Germline V CDR1 and CDR2: SGHNT, YENEEA. CDR3 length equals 15 residues. V dropped 3 bases and J dropped 1; count of bases not matched to a gene: 5. The CDR3 protein is CASSLGGDSQETQYF. CDR3 DNA sequence: TGTGCCAGCAGCTTGGGTGGGGACAGCCAAGAGACCCAGTACTTC.

This clone was observed a few times. This sequence joins TRBV30 and TRBJ2-1, with 11 bases identical to TRBD2. The trim removed 3 bases at V and 3 bases at J, leaving 1 base unmatched. Germline V gives CDR1 GTSNPN, CDR2 SVGIG (reference sequence). CDR3 length: 14 amino acids. The CDR3 DNA is TGTGCCTGGAGCCTAGCGGGAGGCTACAATGAGCAGTTCTTC. Protein product: CAWSLAGGYNEQFF. Full variable domain (remainder filled in from reference TRBV30 and TRBJ2-1): SQTIHQWPATLVQPVGSPLSLECTVEGTSNPNLYWYRQAAGRGLQLLFYSVGIGQISSEVPQNLSASRPQDRQFILSSKKLLLSDSGFYLCAWSLAGGYNEQFFGPGTRLTVL.

This sequence joins TRBV7-2 and TRBJ2-3; 7 nucleotides align to TRBD2. The V gene end was trimmed by 6 bases and the J gene end by 0 bases; junction bases not matched to a gene: 6. The CDR3 has 15 amino acids. Germline-derived CDR1 and CDR2 are SGHTA and FQGNSA. CDR3 sequence: CASRRSGTSTDTQYF. The DNA for the CDR3 is TGTGCCAGCAGGAGAAGCGGGACTAGCACAGATACGCAGTATTTT.

The chain uses TRBV28 and TRBJ2-3; TRBD2 matches at 8 bases. Germline CDR1 MDHEN, CDR2 SYDVKM. V shed 6 bases, J shed 5 bases, and the junction held 7 bases outside the gene matches. The CDR3 is made up of 14 amino acids. CDR3 region: CASSDGGAGDTQYF. The CDR3 bases are TGTGCCAGCAGCGACGGGGGGGCAGGAGATACGCAGTATTTT.

This clone showed up just a few times. This chain connects TRBV7-2 to TRBJ2-4, with TRBD1 identical over 12 bases. The CDR3 totals 16 residues. Germline assignment: CDR1 SGHTA and CDR2 FQGNSA. The V segment lost 5 bases and the J segment 7 bases; nucleotides outside the gene matches: 9. CDR3 sequence (DNA): TGTGCCAGCAGCCCTACATCGGGACAGGGGGCCAACATTCAGTACTTC. Protein product: CASSPTSGQGANIQYF.

V usage is TRBV24-1 and J usage is TRBJ2-1; TRBD1 might be the D (5 bases). Trimming removed 4 bases at V and 2 bases at J, with 11 bases between. Per germline, CDR1 KGHDR and CDR2 SFDVKD. This CDR3 spans 15 amino acids. This CDR3 reads CATSDHRKPYNEQFF. The CDR3 nucleotides are TGTGCCACCAGTGACCACAGGAAACCCTACAATGAGCAGTTCTTC.

The chain couples TRBV5-4 to TRBJ1-4, with D perhaps matching TRBD1 (5 bases). CDR1 SGHNT and CDR2 YYREEE come from the germline V gene (reference sequence). This CDR3 spans 14 amino acids. Trimming pared 1 base from V and 8 bases from J, leaving 12 bases between. CDR3 amino acids: CASSLWGVREKLFF. In DNA form, the CDR3 reads TGTGCCAGCAGCTTGTGGGGGGTAAGAGAAAAACTGTTTTTT.

J is TRBJ2-7 and V is TRBV28; tentative D call: TRBD1 (7 bases). The CDR3 has 12 amino acids. The ends were cut back, 6 bases at V and 9 bases at J, with 15 bases in the middle. Per the germline V gene, CDR1 is MDHEN and CDR2 is SYDVKM. CDR3 bases: TGTGCCAGCAGGGAGGGGGCGCGCGGGCAGTACTTC. Its translation is CASREGARGQYF.

This clone was seen only once. The gene calls are TRBV30 and TRBJ2-7; possibly TRBD1 for D (5 bases). V was cut by 3 bases and J by 6 bases, with 18 bases left in between. Germline-derived CDR1 and CDR2 are GTSNPN and SVGIG (reference sequence). The CDR3 is made up of 14 amino acids. Written as DNA, the CDR3 is TGTGCCTGGAGCGTAAGCCGCAGGGCCCTCGAGCAGTACTTC. Its protein is CAWSVSRRALEQYF.

V usage is TRBV19 and J usage is TRBJ1-1; the match to TRBD1 covers 8 bases. Trimming took 6 bases from V and 6 from J; bases not matched to a gene: 9. The CDR3 is 14 residues long. Germline CDR1 LNHDA, CDR2 SQIVND (reference sequence). CDR3 residues: CASSEDRDHPEAFF. The CDR3, as DNA: TGTGCCAGTAGCGAGGACAGGGATCATCCTGAAGCTTTCTTT.